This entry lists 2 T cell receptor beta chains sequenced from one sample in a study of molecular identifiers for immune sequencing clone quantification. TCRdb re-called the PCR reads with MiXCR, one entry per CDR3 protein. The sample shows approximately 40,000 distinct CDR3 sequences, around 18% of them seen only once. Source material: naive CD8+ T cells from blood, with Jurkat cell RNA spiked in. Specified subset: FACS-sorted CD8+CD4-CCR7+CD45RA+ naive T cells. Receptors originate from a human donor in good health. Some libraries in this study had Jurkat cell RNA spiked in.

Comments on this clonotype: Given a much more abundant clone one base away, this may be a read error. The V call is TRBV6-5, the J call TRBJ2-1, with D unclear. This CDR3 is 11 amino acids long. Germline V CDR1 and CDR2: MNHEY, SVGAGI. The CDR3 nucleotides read TGTGCCAGCAGTGAATACAATGAGCAGCTCTTC. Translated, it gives CASSEYNEQLF.

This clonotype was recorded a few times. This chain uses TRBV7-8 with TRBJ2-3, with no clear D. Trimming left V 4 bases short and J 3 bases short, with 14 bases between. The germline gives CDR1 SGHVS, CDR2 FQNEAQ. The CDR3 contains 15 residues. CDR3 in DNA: TGTGCCAGCAGCTCCCCCCCGCTAGGGACAGATACGCAGTATTTT. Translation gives CASSSPPLGTDTQYF. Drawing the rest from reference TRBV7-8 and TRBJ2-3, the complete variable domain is GAGVSQSPRYKVAKRGQDVALRCDPISGHVSLFWYQQALGQGPEFLTYFQNEAQLDKSGLPSDRFFAERPEGSVSTLKIQRTQQEDSAVYLCASSSPPLGTDTQYFGPGTRLTVL.